This is a list of T cell receptor beta chains from one sample in a study of CD8+ T cells in alopecia areata. Using immunoSEQ multiplex PCR, the repertoire was profiled, and TCRdb retains in-frame clones only, with some absent. The sample has around 190,000 clones; approximately 60% are singletons. The sample comprised CD8+ T cells sorted from blood. These receptors were obtained from a human donor in good health. Both conserved end residues are part of each CDR3. Each record gives: CDR3 DNA, CDR3 protein, V gene, CDR3 length, clone size, J gene, D gene. A D gene is named only where the DNA matches it firmly. Where a row states a size, it is once, few, many or the class of an expanded clone; other rows omit it.

cdr3_nt: TGTGCCAGCAGCCCGCAGGTCAAGGGAGGCAATCAGCCCCAGCATTTT
cdr3_aa: CASSPQVKGGNQPQHF
v_call: TRBV27
cdr3_length: 16
clone_size: .
j_call: TRBJ1-5
d_call: .

cdr3_nt: TGCGCCAGCAGCTTGTCCGGGGGTCGGAACTATGGCTACACCTTC
cdr3_aa: CASSLSGGRNYGYTF
v_call: TRBV5-1
cdr3_length: 15
clone_size: few
j_call: TRBJ1-2
d_call: .

cdr3_nt: TGTGCCAGCAGCTCCGCCCCAGGGCTTAATGAAAAACTGTTTTTT
cdr3_aa: CASSSAPGLNEKLFF
v_call: TRBV7-9
cdr3_length: 15
clone_size: few
j_call: TRBJ1-4
d_call: .

cdr3_nt: TGTGCCAGCAGCCTCAGGACTAGCGGGGGGTTTGAGCAGTTCTTC
cdr3_aa: CASSLRTSGGFEQFF
v_call: TRBV13
cdr3_length: 15
clone_size: .
j_call: TRBJ2-1
d_call: TRBD2

cdr3_nt: TGTGCCAGCAGCCAATCCTACGAGCAGTACTTC
cdr3_aa: CASSQSYEQYF
v_call: TRBV25-1
cdr3_length: 11
clone_size: once
j_call: TRBJ2-7
d_call: .

cdr3_nt: TGTGCCAGCACCCTAGCGCCAGGGATCTCTGGGGCCAACGTCCTGACTTTC
cdr3_aa: CASTLAPGISGANVLTF
v_call: TRBV5-6
cdr3_length: 17
clone_size: .
j_call: TRBJ2-6
d_call: .

cdr3_nt: TGCAGCGTTGAAGGGGGAGTGAACACCGGGGAGCTGTTTTTT
cdr3_aa: CSVEGGVNTGELFF
v_call: TRBV29-1
cdr3_length: 14
clone_size: .
j_call: TRBJ2-2
d_call: .

cdr3_nt: TGTGCCAGCACCGAAGGTAGTTCACCCCTCCACTTT
cdr3_aa: CASTEGSSPLHF
v_call: TRBV27
cdr3_length: 12
clone_size: .
j_call: TRBJ1-6
d_call: .

cdr3_nt: TGCGCCAGCAGCCAACCAACCAGTGACACTGAAGCTTTCTTT
cdr3_aa: CASSQPTSDTEAFF
v_call: TRBV4-1
cdr3_length: 14
clone_size: few
j_call: TRBJ1-1
d_call: .

cdr3_nt: TGTGCTAGTGGTTCCGGACAGCTTGAGCAGTTCTTC
cdr3_aa: CASGSGQLEQFF
v_call: TRBV12-5
cdr3_length: 12
clone_size: .
j_call: TRBJ2-1
d_call: .

cdr3_nt: TGTGCCAGCAGTTTGGGACAGAGTCAAGAGACCCAGTACTTC
cdr3_aa: CASSLGQSQETQYF
v_call: TRBV27
cdr3_length: 14
clone_size: few
j_call: TRBJ2-5
d_call: TRBD1

cdr3_nt: TGTGCCAGCAGGGCTACTCTTTACGAGCAGTACTTC
cdr3_aa: CASRATLYEQYF
v_call: TRBV11-2
cdr3_length: 12
clone_size: few
j_call: TRBJ2-7
d_call: .

cdr3_nt: TGTGCCAGCAGTGCTGGGGCCAACGTCCTGACTTTC
cdr3_aa: CASSAGANVLTF
v_call: TRBV25-1
cdr3_length: 12
clone_size: few
j_call: TRBJ2-6
d_call: .

cdr3_nt: TGTGCCAGCAGCTTAGTAGGACAGGGGGGACTCAATCAGCCCCAGCATTTT
cdr3_aa: CASSLVGQGGLNQPQHF
v_call: TRBV7-6
cdr3_length: 17
clone_size: .
j_call: TRBJ1-5
d_call: TRBD1

cdr3_nt: TGCGCCAGCAGCGTGGACAGGGACTCCTACAATGAGCAGTTCTTC
cdr3_aa: CASSVDRDSYNEQFF
v_call: TRBV5-1
cdr3_length: 15
clone_size: .
j_call: TRBJ2-1
d_call: TRBD1

cdr3_nt: TGTGCCAGCAGTTTATCGAATCAGGGCCGGGGGACTGAGCAGTTCTTC
cdr3_aa: CASSLSNQGRGTEQFF
v_call: TRBV27
cdr3_length: 16
clone_size: .
j_call: TRBJ2-1
d_call: .

cdr3_nt: TGTGCCTGGAGTGTAGGGGGGCTCGGCACAGATACGCAGTATTTT
cdr3_aa: CAWSVGGLGTDTQYF
v_call: TRBV30
cdr3_length: 15
clone_size: .
j_call: TRBJ2-3
d_call: .

cdr3_nt: TGTGCCAGCAGTCCCGGACGAATTCGTCATGGCTACACCTTC
cdr3_aa: CASSPGRIRHGYTF
v_call: TRBV5-4
cdr3_length: 14
clone_size: few
j_call: TRBJ1-2
d_call: .

cdr3_nt: TGTGCCAGCAGGACAGGGGAGAATGAGCAGTTCTTC
cdr3_aa: CASRTGENEQFF
v_call: TRBV6-6
cdr3_length: 12
clone_size: .
j_call: TRBJ2-1
d_call: TRBD1

cdr3_nt: TGTGCCAGCAGTCTGAGACAGGGCTACACTGAAGCTTTCTTT
cdr3_aa: CASSLRQGYTEAFF
v_call: TRBV27
cdr3_length: 14
clone_size: .
j_call: TRBJ1-1
d_call: TRBD1